This T cell receptor (beta chain) appears in the sequencing data of a study of vaccination and CD4 T cells after COVID-19. The sample's treatment: approximately 10-day PBMC culture with coronavirus spike peptide pools or control peptides (ViraFEST assay). Cultured CD4+ T-cell DNA underwent Oncomine TCR Beta short-read sequencing. TCRdb ran MiXCR on the PCR reads and lists one entry per CDR3 protein. The repertoire holds around 9,800 distinct CDR3 sequences, with about 26% as singletons. In the case of this clonotype: The target antigen is unknown.

The source material was CD4+ T cells from blood, cultured in vitro, sampled after SARS-CoV-2 vaccination. This TCR was recovered from a human donor who had recovered from COVID-19.

The CDR3 DNA is TGTGCCAGCAGCTTAGGGGGGACTAGCGGGGGCCTCTACAATGAGCAGTTCTTC. Protein sequence: CASSLGGTSGGLYNEQFF. The rearrangement joins TRBV11-2 to TRBJ2-1, with 14 bases aligning to TRBD2. This CDR3 has 18 amino acids. V shed 1 base, J shed 3 bases, and the junction held 5 bases outside the gene matches. Germline V gene data show CDR1 as SGHAT and CDR2 as FQNNGV.